A selection of T cell receptor beta chains follows, all from one sample in a study of patients and donors after allogeneic stem cell transplantation. TCRdb passed the RT-PCR reads through MiXCR, listing each CDR3 protein once. The sample lists a few hundred thousand distinct CDR3 sequences; around two fifths were seen once. Material for sequencing was blood, either unsorted or a sorted T cell fraction (not recorded which). These receptors all come from a human donor who was either an allogeneic HSCT recipient or a stem cell or donor lymphocyte infusion donor (not recorded which). It is not recorded whose cells these are; they may come from a transplant donor. The CDR3 runs from the conserved cysteine through the conserved F or W. The D gene is left open where the match is weak. Size is omitted from some rows. Given values are once, few, many or a class for expanded clones.

>TRBJ2-1|TRBV6-1|.|.
CASSEAGQGRLNEQFF
TGTGCCAGCAGTGAAGCGGGGCAGGGACGACTCAATGAGCAGTTCTTC
>TRBJ1-1|TRBV5-1|.|.
CASSLDGGATEAFF
TGCGCCAGCAGCTTGGATGGCGGGGCAACTGAAGCTTTCTTT
>TRBJ1-2|TRBV7-2|.|few
CASEFDRGYTF
TGTGCCAGCGAATTCGACAGGGGCTACACCTTC
>TRBJ1-1|TRBV11-2|TRBD1|few
CASRSGTGGMNTEAFF
TGTGCCAGCAGGTCCGGGACAGGGGGCATGAACACTGAAGCTTTCTTT
>TRBJ2-5|TRBV12-3/TRBV12-4|TRBD2|.
CASNLQAGGQETQYF
TGTGCCAGCAACCTGCAAGCGGGGGGACAAGAGACCCAGTACTTC
>TRBJ1-6|TRBV20-1|TRBD1|many
CSASGQGNSPLHF
TGCAGTGCTAGTGGACAGGGCAATTCACCCCTCCACTTT
>TRBJ2-3|TRBV4-1|.|.
CASSLSQLTDTQYF
TGCGCCAGCAGCCTCTCCCAATTAACGGATACGCAGTATTTT
>TRBJ1-1|TRBV29-1|.|few
CSVRGGLRALNTEAFF
TGCAGCGTTAGGGGGGGGTTAAGGGCCCTGAACACTGAAGCTTTCTTT
>TRBJ1-1|TRBV10-3|TRBD1|many
CAISGGTGLTEAFF
TGTGCCATCAGTGGAGGGACAGGCCTCACTGAAGCTTTCTTT
>TRBJ1-4|TRBV7-9|.|.
CASSSARERSEKLFF
TGTGCCAGCAGCTCAGCTCGGGAGCGGAGTGAAAAACTGTTTTTT
>TRBJ1-5|TRBV7-2|.|.
CASSLALGSNQPQHF
TGTGCCAGCAGCTTAGCGCTCGGAAGCAATCAGCCCCAGCATTTT